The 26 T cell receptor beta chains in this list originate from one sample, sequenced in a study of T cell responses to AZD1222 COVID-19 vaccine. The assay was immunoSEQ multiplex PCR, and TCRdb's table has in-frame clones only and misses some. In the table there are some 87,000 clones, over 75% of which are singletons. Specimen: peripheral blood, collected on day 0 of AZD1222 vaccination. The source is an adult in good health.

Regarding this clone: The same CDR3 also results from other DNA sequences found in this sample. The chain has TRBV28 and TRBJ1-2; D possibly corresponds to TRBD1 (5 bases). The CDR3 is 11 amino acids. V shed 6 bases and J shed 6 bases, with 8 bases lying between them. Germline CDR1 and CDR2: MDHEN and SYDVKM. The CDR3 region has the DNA TGTGCCAGCAGGCAGGGAGATGGCTACACCTTC. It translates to CASRQGDGYTF.

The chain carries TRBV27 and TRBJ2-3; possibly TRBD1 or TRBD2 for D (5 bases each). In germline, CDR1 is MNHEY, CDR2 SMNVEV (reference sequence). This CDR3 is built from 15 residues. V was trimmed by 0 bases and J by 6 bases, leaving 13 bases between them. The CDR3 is CASSLSRDGRDTQYF. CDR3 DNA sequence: TGTGCCAGCAGTTTATCCCGGGACGGACGTGATACGCAGTATTTT.

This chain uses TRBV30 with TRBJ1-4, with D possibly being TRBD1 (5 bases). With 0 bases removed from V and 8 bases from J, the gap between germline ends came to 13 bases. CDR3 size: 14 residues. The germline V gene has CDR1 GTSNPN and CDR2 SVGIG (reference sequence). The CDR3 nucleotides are TGTGCCTGGAGTGTACCAGGGTTAGGCGAAAAACTGTTTTTT. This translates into CAWSVPGLGEKLFF.

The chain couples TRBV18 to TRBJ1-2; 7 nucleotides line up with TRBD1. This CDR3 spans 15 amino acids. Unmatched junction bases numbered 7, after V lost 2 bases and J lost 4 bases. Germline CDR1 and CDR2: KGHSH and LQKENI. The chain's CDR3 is CASSPETGRGYGYTF. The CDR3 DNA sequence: TGTGCCAGCTCACCAGAGACAGGGAGGGGCTATGGCTACACCTTC.

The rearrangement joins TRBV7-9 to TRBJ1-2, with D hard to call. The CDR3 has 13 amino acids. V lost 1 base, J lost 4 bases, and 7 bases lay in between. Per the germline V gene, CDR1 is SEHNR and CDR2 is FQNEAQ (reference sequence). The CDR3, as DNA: TGTGCCAGCAGCTTAGGAGTTTCCTATGGCTACACCTTC. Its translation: CASSLGVSYGYTF.

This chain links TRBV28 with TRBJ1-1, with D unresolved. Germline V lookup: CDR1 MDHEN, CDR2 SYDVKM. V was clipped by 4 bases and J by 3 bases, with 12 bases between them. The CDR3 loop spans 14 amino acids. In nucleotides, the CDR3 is TGTGCCAGCAGTTCCGCAGAGGGATACACTGAAGCTTTCTTT. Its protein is CASSSAEGYTEAFF. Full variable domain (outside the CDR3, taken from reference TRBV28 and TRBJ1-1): DVKVTQSSRYLVKRTGEKVFLECVQDMDHENMFWYRQDPGLGLRLIYFSYDVKMKEKGDIPEGYSVSREKKERFSLILESASTNQTSMYLCASSSAEGYTEAFFGQGTRLTVV.

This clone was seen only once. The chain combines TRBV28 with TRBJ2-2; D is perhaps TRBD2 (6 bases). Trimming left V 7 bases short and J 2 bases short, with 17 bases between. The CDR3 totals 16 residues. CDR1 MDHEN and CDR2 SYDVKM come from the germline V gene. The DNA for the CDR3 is TGTGCCAGCAAGGATGGTCTAGCGAGCAACACCGGGGAGCTGTTTTTT. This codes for CASKDGLASNTGELFF. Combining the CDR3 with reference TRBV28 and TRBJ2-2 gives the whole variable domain DVKVTQSSRYLVKRTGEKVFLECVQDMDHENMFWYRQDPGLGLRLIYFSYDVKMKEKGDIPEGYSVSREKKERFSLILESASTNQTSMYLCASKDGLASNTGELFFGEGSRLTVL.

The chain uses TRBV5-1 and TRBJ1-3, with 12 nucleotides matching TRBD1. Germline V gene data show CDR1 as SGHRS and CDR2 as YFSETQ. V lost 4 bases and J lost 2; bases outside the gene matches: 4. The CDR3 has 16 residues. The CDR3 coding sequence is TGCGCCAGCAGCAGCCGGGACAGGGGGCCTGGAAACACCATATATTTT. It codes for CASSSRDRGPGNTIYF.

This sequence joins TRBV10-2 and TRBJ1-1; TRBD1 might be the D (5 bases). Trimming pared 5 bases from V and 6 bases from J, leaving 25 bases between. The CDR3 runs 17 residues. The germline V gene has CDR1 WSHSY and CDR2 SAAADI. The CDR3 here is CASSQILWGSVVAEAFF. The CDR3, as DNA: TGCGCCAGCAGTCAGATCCTGTGGGGGAGCGTCGTCGCTGAAGCTTTCTTT.

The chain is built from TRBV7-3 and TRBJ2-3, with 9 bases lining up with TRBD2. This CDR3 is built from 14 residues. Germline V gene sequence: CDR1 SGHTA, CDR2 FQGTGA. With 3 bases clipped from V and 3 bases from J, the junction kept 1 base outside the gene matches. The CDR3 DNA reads TGTGCCAGCAGCTTCGGACTAGCGACAGATACGCAGTATTTT. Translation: CASSFGLATDTQYF.

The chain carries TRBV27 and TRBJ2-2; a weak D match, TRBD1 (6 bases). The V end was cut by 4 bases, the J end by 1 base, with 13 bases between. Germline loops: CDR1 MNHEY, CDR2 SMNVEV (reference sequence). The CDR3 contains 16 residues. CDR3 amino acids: CASSSAWGQNTGELFF. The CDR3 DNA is TGTGCCAGCAGTTCCGCATGGGGGCAGAACACCGGGGAGCTGTTTTTT.

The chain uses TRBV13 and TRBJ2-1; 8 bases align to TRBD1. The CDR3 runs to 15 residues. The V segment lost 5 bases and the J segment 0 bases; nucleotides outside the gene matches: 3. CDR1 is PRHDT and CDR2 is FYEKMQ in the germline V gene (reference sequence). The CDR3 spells CASSRTGSSYNEQFF. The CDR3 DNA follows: TGTGCCAGCAGCCGGACAGGGAGCTCCTACAATGAGCAGTTCTTC.

In nucleotides, the CDR3 is TGTGCCAGCACCTCAGGGAACACCGGGGAGCTGTTTTTT. Residues: CASTSGNTGELFF. The chain links TRBV5-5 to TRBJ2-2; no reliable D call. Between the trimmed V and J ends, which lost 6 bases and 1 base, there was a span of 7 bases. This CDR3 comprises 13 residues. The germline V gene has CDR1 SGHKS and CDR2 YYEKEE (reference sequence).

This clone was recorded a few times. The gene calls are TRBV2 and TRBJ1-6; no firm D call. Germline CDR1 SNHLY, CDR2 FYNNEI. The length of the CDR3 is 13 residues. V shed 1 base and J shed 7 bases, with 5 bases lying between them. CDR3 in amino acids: CASSEEQNSPLHF. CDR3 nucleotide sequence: TGTGCCAGCAGTGAAGAGCAAAATTCACCCCTCCACTTT. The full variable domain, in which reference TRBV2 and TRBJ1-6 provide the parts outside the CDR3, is EPEVTQTPSHQVTQMGQEVILRCVPISNHLYFYWYRQILGQKVEFLVSFYNNEISEKSEIFDDQFSVERPDGSNFTLKIRSTKLEDSAMYFCASSEEQNSPLHFGNGTRLTVT.

CDR3 residues: CASSGLAGRSYNEQFF. CDR3 in DNA: TGTGCCAGCAGCGGTCTAGCGGGCCGCTCCTACAATGAGCAGTTCTTC. This chain joins TRBV5-6 and TRBJ2-1, with 8 nucleotides matching TRBD2. The trim removed 4 bases at V and 0 bases at J, leaving 6 bases unmatched. In germline, CDR1 is SGHDT, CDR2 YYEEEE. This CDR3 is 16 amino acids long. Based on the CDR3 plus reference TRBV5-6 and TRBJ2-1, the full variable domain is DAGVTQSPTHLIKTRGQQVTLRCSPKSGHDTVSWYQQALGQGPQFIFQYYEEEERQRGNFPDRFSGHQFPNYSSELNVNALLLGDSALYLCASSGLAGRSYNEQFFGPGTRLTVL.

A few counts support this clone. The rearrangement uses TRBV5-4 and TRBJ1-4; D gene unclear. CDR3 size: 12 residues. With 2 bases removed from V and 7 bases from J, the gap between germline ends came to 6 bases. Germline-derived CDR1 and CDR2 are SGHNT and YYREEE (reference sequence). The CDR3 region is CASSFYGEKLFF. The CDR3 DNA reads TGTGCCAGCAGCTTCTACGGTGAAAAACTGTTTTTT.

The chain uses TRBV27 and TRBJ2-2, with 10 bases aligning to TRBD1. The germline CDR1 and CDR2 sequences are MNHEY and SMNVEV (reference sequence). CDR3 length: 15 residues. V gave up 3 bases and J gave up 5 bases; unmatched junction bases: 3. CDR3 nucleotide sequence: TGTGCCAGCAGTTTTAGGACAGGGGGGACCGGGGAGCTGTTTTTT. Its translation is CASSFRTGGTGELFF.

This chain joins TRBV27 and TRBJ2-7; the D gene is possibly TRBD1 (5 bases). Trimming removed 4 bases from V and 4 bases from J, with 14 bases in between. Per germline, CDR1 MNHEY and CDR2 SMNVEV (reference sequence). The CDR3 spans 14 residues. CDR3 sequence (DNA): TGTGCCAGCAGTTCAAAACCTGGGGCGTACGAGCAGTACTTC. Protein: CASSSKPGAYEQYF.

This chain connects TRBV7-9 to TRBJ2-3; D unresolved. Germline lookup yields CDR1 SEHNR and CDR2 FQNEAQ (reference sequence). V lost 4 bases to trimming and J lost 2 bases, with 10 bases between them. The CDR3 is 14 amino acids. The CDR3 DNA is TGTGCCAGCAGCTCCGGGTCTTACACAGATACGCAGTATTTT. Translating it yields CASSSGSYTDTQYF.

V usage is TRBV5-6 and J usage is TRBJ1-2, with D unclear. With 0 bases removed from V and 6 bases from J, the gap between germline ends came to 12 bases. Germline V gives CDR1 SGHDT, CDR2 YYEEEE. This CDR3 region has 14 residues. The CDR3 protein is CASSLGAGRHGYTF. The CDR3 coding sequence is TGTGCCAGCAGCTTGGGGGCCGGGCGTCATGGCTACACCTTC.

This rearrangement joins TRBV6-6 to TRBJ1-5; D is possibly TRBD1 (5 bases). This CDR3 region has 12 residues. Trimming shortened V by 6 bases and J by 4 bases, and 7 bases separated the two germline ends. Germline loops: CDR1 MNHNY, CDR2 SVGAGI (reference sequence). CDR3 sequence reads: CASRGANQPQHF. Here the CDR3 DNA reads TGTGCCAGCAGAGGGGCGAATCAGCCCCAGCATTTT.

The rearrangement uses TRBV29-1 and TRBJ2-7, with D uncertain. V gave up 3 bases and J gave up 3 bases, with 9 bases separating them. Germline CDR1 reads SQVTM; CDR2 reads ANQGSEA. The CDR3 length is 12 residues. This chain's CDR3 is CSVEGVGYEQYF. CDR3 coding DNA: TGCAGCGTTGAGGGTGTAGGCTACGAGCAGTACTTC.

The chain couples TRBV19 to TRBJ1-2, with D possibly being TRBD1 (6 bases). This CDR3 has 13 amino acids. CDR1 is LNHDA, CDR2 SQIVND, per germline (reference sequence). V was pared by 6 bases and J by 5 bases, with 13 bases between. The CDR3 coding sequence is TGTGCCAGTAGCCCCACAGGGTTGTATGGCTACACCTTC. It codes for CASSPTGLYGYTF. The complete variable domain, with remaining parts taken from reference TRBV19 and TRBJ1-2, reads DGGITQSPKYLFRKEGQNVTLSCEQNLNHDAMYWYRQDPGQGLRLIYYSQIVNDFQKGDIAEGYSVSREKKESFPLTVTSAQKNPTAFYLCASSPTGLYGYTFGSGTRLTVV.

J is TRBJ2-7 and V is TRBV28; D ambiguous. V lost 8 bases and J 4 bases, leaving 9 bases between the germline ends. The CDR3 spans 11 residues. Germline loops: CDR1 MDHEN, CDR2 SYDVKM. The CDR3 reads CASGHGYEQYF. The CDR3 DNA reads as TGTGCCAGCGGTCACGGGTACGAGCAGTACTTC.

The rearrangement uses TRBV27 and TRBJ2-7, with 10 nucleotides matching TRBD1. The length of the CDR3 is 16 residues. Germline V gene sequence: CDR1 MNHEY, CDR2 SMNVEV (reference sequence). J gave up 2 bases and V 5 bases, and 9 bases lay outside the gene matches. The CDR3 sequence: CASSRNRDRGAYEQYF. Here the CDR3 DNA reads TGTGCCAGCAGTAGGAACCGGGACAGGGGCGCCTACGAGCAGTACTTC.

This CDR3 reads CASSPRGFSTNTGELFF. The CDR3 DNA is TGTGCCAGCAGTCCCCGGGGATTCTCCACGAACACCGGGGAGCTGTTTTTT. This chain links TRBV6-6 with TRBJ2-2; tentative D call: TRBD2 (5 bases). Germline V gives CDR1 MNHNY, CDR2 SVGAGI (reference sequence). The germline V and J ends were trimmed by 5 bases and 0 bases, with 16 bases remaining between them. This CDR3 comprises 17 residues.